This is a list of T cell receptor beta chains from one sample in a study of T-cell reconstitution after alpha-beta-depleted transplantation in children. TCRdb independently ran MiXCR on the PCR reads; one entry per CDR3 protein. The top ten hold 28% of the sample, which has over 200,000 distinct CDR3 sequences, approximately 11% seen once. Sequenced here: PBMCs, sampled before TCRalphabeta/CD19-depleted stem cell transplant. The receptors originated from a child less than two years old with acute myeloid leukemia, due to receive a stem cell transplant. Each CDR3 is given without its conserved first and last residue.

>TRBJ2-2|TRBV11-2
ASSLTSTGELF
>TRBJ2-1|TRBV29-1
SVVPSGGSWQF
>TRBJ1-5|TRBV5-6
ASSFGTGPYQPQH
>TRBJ1-2|TRBV11-2
ASSPQADYGYT
>TRBJ2-5|TRBV18
ASSPMSPREGETQY
>TRBJ2-7|TRBV3-1
ASSQLHYEQY
>TRBJ2-3|TRBV27
ASSAIGLAGGSADTQY
>TRBJ1-1|TRBV6-5
ASSYLPVKNTEAF
>TRBJ1-4|TRBV14
ASRPTFGFNEKLF
>TRBJ2-2|TRBV7-9
ASSLESTGELF
>TRBJ1-6|TRBV29-1
SVADISYNSPLH
>TRBJ2-2|TRBV5-1
ASSPGTLPGELF
>TRBJ2-3|TRBV20-1
SAGGGKDTQY
>TRBJ1-2|TRBV5-6
ASSRRGQGPYVDGYT
>TRBJ2-1|TRBV5-1
ASSLTSGAMNEQF
>TRBJ2-5|TRBV29-1
SGTRTKTQY
>TRBJ1-5|TRBV19
ASSIGWGRGDGNQPQH
>TRBJ2-1|TRBV9
ASSSTDRGIYNEQF
>TRBJ2-7|TRBV28
ASSLHYSYEQY
>TRBJ1-5|TRBV12-3/TRBV12-4
ASTPGDQPQH
>TRBJ1-1|TRBV5-4
ASSHGGTGGGTEAF
>TRBJ2-1|TRBV11-3
ASSLGGQNYNEQF
>TRBJ2-1|TRBV11-3
ASSLGGSPLYNEQF
>TRBJ1-6|TRBV7-2
ASSFTGGMYNSPLH
>TRBJ2-1|TRBV6-1
ASRPGTSGVNEQF
>TRBJ1-1|TRBV6-5
ASSYHSVNTEAF
>TRBJ1-1|TRBV10-3
AISESSPRGYTEAF
>TRBJ2-7|TRBV14
ASSQHPGENEQY
>TRBJ2-5|TRBV11-2
ASRSTGPPAPRGETQY
>TRBJ2-3|TRBV2
ASSDLGDTQY
>TRBJ2-1|TRBV5-1
ASSGGLAVNEQF
>TRBJ1-1|TRBV12-3/TRBV12-4
ASSFAGGSTEAF
>TRBJ2-3|TRBV12-3/TRBV12-4
ASSLRGRLAGLDTQY
>TRBJ1-5|TRBV6-5
ASRTGAGNQPQH
>TRBJ1-3|TRBV12-3/TRBV12-4
ASSLSGGNTIY
>TRBJ2-6|TRBV5-1
ASSLNWGFNVLT
>TRBJ2-2|TRBV28
ASSTPGQGYTGELF
>TRBJ1-1|TRBV10-3
AISGQGMNTEAF
>TRBJ2-3|TRBV10-3
AISAGTGTDTQY
>TRBJ2-5|TRBV5-1
ASSPGTQETQY
>TRBJ2-5|TRBV5-4
ASSTGTGQETQY
>TRBJ1-2|TRBV18
ASSPRNGDEGYT
>TRBJ1-5|TRBV12-3/TRBV12-4
ASSTWTANQPQH
>TRBJ2-7|TRBV20-1
SASRTESYEQY